The 29 T cell receptor beta chains presented below share a single source sample, sequenced in a study of molecular identifiers for immune sequencing clone quantification (dated by TCRdb to the late 2010s). Libraries came from PCR. TCRdb names Illumina HiSeq 4000 as the instrument used. Using fastp trimming at Q25 and MiXCR clonotype assembly, TCRdb reanalyzed the public sequencing data and kept in-frame beta chains. Duplicate CDR3 protein sequences are folded into a single record with the most common DNA and genes. This sample lists 62,000 or so distinct CDR3 sequences; around 18% were detected once. The ten largest make up roughly 1.5% of the sample. The sequenced sample consisted of naive CD8+ T cells from blood, with Jurkat cell RNA spiked in. Taken with the paper, the label for cell subset or site translates to: FACS-sorted CD8+CD4-CCR7+CD45RA+ naive T cells. These receptor sequences come from a human donor in good health. Some libraries in this study had Jurkat cell RNA spiked in.

The rearrangement links TRBV18 to TRBJ1-5; no firm D call. This CDR3 is 16 amino acids long. The germline gives CDR1 KGHSH, CDR2 LQKENI. Trimming shortened V by 5 bases and J by 0 bases, and 14 bases separated the two germline ends. The DNA for the CDR3 is TGTGCCAGCTCAGGAGGAGGGCGGTATAGCAATCAGCCCCAGCATTTT. Translation gives CASSGGGRYSNQPQHF.

This clonotype was observed many times. J is TRBJ2-1 and V is TRBV7-8; TRBD2 matches 12 bases. Germline CDR1 and CDR2: SGHVS and FQNEAQ. CDR3 length equals 17 residues. V lost 4 bases, J lost 7 bases, and 11 bases stayed unmatched. CDR3 sequence: CASSSLPLAGGWNEQFF. CDR3 DNA: TGTGCCAGCAGCTCCCTCCCACTAGCGGGAGGTTGGAATGAGCAGTTCTTC.

There are many counts of this clonotype. The rearrangement uses TRBV19 and TRBJ2-7; 10 positions agree with TRBD2. Germline V CDR1 and CDR2: LNHDA, SQIVND (reference sequence). The trim removed 10 bases at V and 2 bases at J, leaving 8 bases unmatched. This CDR3 has 14 amino acids. In nucleotides, the CDR3 is TGTGCCACTACGGGACTAGCGCAACCCTACGAGCAGTACTTC. The encoded protein is CATTGLAQPYEQYF.

This clonotype was found many times. V gene TRBV7-9 combines with J gene TRBJ2-1, with D tentatively TRBD2 (6 bases). V was pared by 5 bases and J by 6 bases, with 8 bases between. Germline-derived CDR1 and CDR2 are SEHNR and FQNEAQ (reference sequence). The CDR3 runs to 12 residues. The CDR3 spells CASSAGSNEQFF. The DNA of the CDR3 is TGTGCCAGCAGCGCCGGGAGCAATGAGCAGTTCTTC.

This clonotype was observed at least ten times. The chain combines TRBV30 with TRBJ1-5; TRBD1 matches 7 bases. The junction had 4 bases not matched to a gene; V was cut back by 4 bases and J by 1 base. The germline gives CDR1 GTSNPN, CDR2 SVGIG (reference sequence). The CDR3 runs to 14 residues. CDR3 sequence (DNA): TGTGCCTGGAACCGGGACAGAAGCAATCAGCCCCAGCATTTT. It encodes CAWNRDRSNQPQHF.

At least ten counts were recorded for this clonotype. This chain links TRBV28 with TRBJ2-1; 8 nucleotides match TRBD2. With V trimmed by 7 bases and J by 4 bases, 6 bases remained unmatched. The germline CDR1 and CDR2 sequences are MDHEN and SYDVKM. CDR3 length: 14 amino acids. As DNA, the CDR3 is TGTGCCAGCAATGGCGGGAGGACATACAATGAGCAGTTCTTC. It yields the protein CASNGGRTYNEQFF. Full variable domain (remainder filled in from reference TRBV28 and TRBJ2-1): DVKVTQSSRYLVKRTGEKVFLECVQDMDHENMFWYRQDPGLGLRLIYFSYDVKMKEKGDIPEGYSVSREKKERFSLILESASTNQTSMYLCASNGGRTYNEQFFGPGTRLTVL.

This rearrangement joins TRBV20-1 to TRBJ2-2; D unclear. Germline V gene lookup returns CDR1 DFQATT and CDR2 SNEGSKA (reference sequence). V lost 6 bases and J lost 6, with 14 bases in between. The CDR3 runs 13 residues. CDR3 DNA: TGCAGTGCCGTAGGTTTTGGCTCCGGGGAGCTGTTTTTT. Translation: CSAVGFGSGELFF.

This clonotype was counted ten times or more. The chain uses TRBV15 and TRBJ2-7; 11 bases agree with TRBD2. The CDR3 spans 14 residues. Trimming cost V 8 bases and J 0 bases; bases outside gene matches: 3. CDR1 is LNHNV and CDR2 is YYDKDF in the germline V gene (reference sequence). The DNA of the CDR3 is TGTGCCACCCGACTAGCGGGAAGCTCCTACGAGCAGTACTTC. As protein: CATRLAGSSYEQYF. Complete variable domain (other parts from reference TRBV15 and TRBJ2-7): DAMVIQNPRYQVTQFGKPVTLSCSQTLNHNVMYWYQQKSSQAPKLLFHYYDKDFNNEADTPDNFQSRRPNTSFCFLDIRSPGLGDTAMYLCATRLAGSSYEQYFGPGTRLTVT.

Of note for this clonotype: A much larger clonotype is one base distant, so this may be a read error. This is likely a read error, given that the CDR3 carries no conserved phenylalanine or tryptophan at its end. This chain connects TRBV7-9 to TRBJ2-3; 10 positions match TRBD2. Germline V gives CDR1 SEHNR, CDR2 FQNEAQ (reference sequence). The CDR3 runs 18 residues. Unmatched junction bases numbered 10, after V lost 3 bases and J lost 1 base. In DNA form, the CDR3 reads TGTGCCAGCAGCTTTGTCCTAGCGGGAGACGTGGGCACAGATACGCAGTATTTA. The encoded protein is CASSFVLAGDVGTDTQYL.

Notes on this clonotype: A much larger clone lies one base from this, so it may be a read error. This CDR3 is missing its conserved last phenylalanine or tryptophan, likely due to a read error. V is TRBV7-9 and J is TRBJ1-5; 7 positions match TRBD1. The CDR3 covers 14 residues. Germline V gives CDR1 SEHNR, CDR2 FQNEAQ (reference sequence). After removal of 2 bases from V and 2 bases from J, the junction contained 0 bases not matched to a gene. The CDR3 sequence: CASSLQGGNQPQHV. The CDR3 coding sequence is TGTGCCAGCAGCTTACAGGGGGGCAATCAGCCCCAGCATGTT.

There are many counts of this clonotype. V and J are TRBV19 and TRBJ1-3, with a weak D call TRBD1 (6 bases). Trimming stripped 7 bases from V and 4 bases from J, with 20 bases between. The CDR3 runs 16 residues. Germline loops: CDR1 LNHDA, CDR2 SQIVND (reference sequence). CDR3 DNA: TGTGCCAGTACCCTCTGGGGGGCATCGGCCGGAAACACCATATATTTT. Translating gives CASTLWGASAGNTIYF.

This clonotype was seen at least ten times. The V and J genes are TRBV7-6 and TRBJ2-5; D is perhaps TRBD1 or TRBD2 (5 bases each). The CDR3 has 14 amino acids. In germline, CDR1 is SGHVS, CDR2 FNYEAQ. Trimming pared 3 bases from V and 4 bases from J, leaving 12 bases between. The CDR3 DNA reads TGTGCCAGCAGCTTCCTAGAGGGGCGAGAGACCCAGTACTTC. Residues: CASSFLEGRETQYF. The full variable domain, its missing parts supplied by reference TRBV7-6 and TRBJ2-5, is GAGVSQSPRYKVTKRGQDVALRCDPISGHVSLYWYRQALGQGPEFLTYFNYEAQQDKSGLPNDRFSAERPEGSISTLTIQRTEQRDSAMYRCASSFLEGRETQYFGPGTRLLVL.

This clonotype has ten or more counts. The chain carries TRBV27 and TRBJ2-5; 7 bases match TRBD2. Germline CDR1 reads MNHEY; CDR2 reads SMNVEV (reference sequence). With V trimmed by 5 bases and J by 5 bases, 11 bases remained unmatched. There are 15 residues in the CDR3. CDR3 DNA sequence: TGTGCCAGCAGTATGGAGGGAGGGCCGGGGGAGACCCAGTACTTC. Amino acid sequence: CASSMEGGPGETQYF.

This clonotype was recorded at least ten times. This sequence joins TRBV19 and TRBJ2-7; TRBD2 might be the D (6 bases). V was trimmed by 3 bases and J by 8 bases, leaving 17 bases between them. Germline CDR1 is LNHDA and CDR2 is SQIVND (reference sequence). CDR3 size: 14 residues. In DNA form, the CDR3 reads TGTGCCAGTAGTATCGTGGAGGGTCAGTTGCAGCAGTACTTC. As protein: CASSIVEGQLQQYF.

This clonotype was counted between two and nine times. The chain recombines TRBV29-1 with TRBJ2-7; D is undetermined. Per the germline V gene, CDR1 is SQVTM and CDR2 is ANQGSEA. The CDR3 spans 13 residues. Trimming shortened V by 0 bases and J by 0 bases, and 6 bases separated the two germline ends. As DNA, the CDR3 is TGCAGCGTTGAAGATCAGTTCTCCTACGAGCAGTACTTC. Encoded protein: CSVEDQFSYEQYF.

This clonotype occurred many times. The rearrangement links TRBV20-1 to TRBJ2-3; tentatively, D is TRBD2 (5 bases). This CDR3 is 14 amino acids long. Germline CDR1 DFQATT, CDR2 SNEGSKA (reference sequence). Trimming left V 6 bases short and J 4 bases short, with 17 bases between. The CDR3 DNA reads as TGCAGTGCCACACAACGGGGAAACCCAGATACGCAGTATTTT. Translating it yields CSATQRGNPDTQYF.

This clonotype occurred many times. This chain joins TRBV11-3 and TRBJ2-1, with TRBD2 identical over 11 bases. Unmatched junction bases numbered 10, after V lost 5 bases and J lost 4 bases. There are 17 residues in the CDR3. The germline gives CDR1 SGHNT, CDR2 YENEEA. The CDR3 sequence is CASSALKGTSGYNEQFF. The DNA for the CDR3 is TGTGCCAGCAGCGCGTTAAAGGGGACTAGCGGTTACAATGAGCAGTTCTTC.

Many counts were recorded for this clonotype. The chain joins TRBV24-1 to TRBJ2-3; the match to TRBD2 covers 10 bases. With V trimmed by 4 bases and J by 10 bases, 13 bases remained unmatched. CDR1 KGHDR and CDR2 SFDVKD come from the germline V gene. This CDR3 comprises 16 residues. For the CDR3, the DNA is TGTGCCACCAGTGAACTCCTAGCGGGAGTAGCCGAGGCGCAGTATTTT. This gives the protein CATSELLAGVAEAQYF.

J is TRBJ1-5 and V is TRBV19; TRBD1 agrees at 10 bases. J gave up 4 bases and V 3 bases, and 3 bases lay outside the gene matches. The CDR3 has 15 residues. Germline V gene lookup returns CDR1 LNHDA and CDR2 SQIVND (reference sequence). CDR3 sequence: CASSISGQGNQPQHF. CDR3 nucleotides: TGTGCCAGTAGTATTTCGGGACAGGGGAATCAGCCCCAGCATTTT.

For this clonotype: A read error may explain this, as a much larger clone is one base away. This sequence joins TRBV19 and TRBJ1-5; 9 bases align to TRBD1. The CDR3 runs 14 residues. Germline V CDR1 and CDR2: LNHDA, SQIVND (reference sequence). The CDR3 loop is CAGSMGTGYQPQHF. The CDR3 bases are TGTGCCGGTAGTATGGGGACAGGGTACCAGCCCCAGCATTTT.

This clonotype was observed a single time. A much bigger clone sits one base away, suggesting this may be a read error. V usage is TRBV5-3 and J usage is TRBJ2-7, with D possibly being TRBD2 (6 bases). TRBV5-3 is given ORF status, its function remaining uncertain. This CDR3 has 13 amino acids. The CDR3 loop reads CASSQRGGYERYF. Here the CDR3 DNA reads TGTGCCAGCAGCCAACGTGGGGGGTACGAGCGGTACTTC.

This clonotype was found many times. This chain links TRBV28 with TRBJ2-2; the D gene could be TRBD1 or TRBD2 (5 bases each). CDR3 size: 18 residues. Trimming removed 5 bases at V and 3 bases at J, with 22 bases between. Germline V gene data show CDR1 as MDHEN and CDR2 as SYDVKM. CDR3 sequence: CASSDPPGPRPHTGELFF. The CDR3, as DNA: TGTGCCAGCAGTGACCCGCCGGGACCCCGGCCCCACACCGGGGAGCTGTTTTTT. Looking up the rest from reference TRBV28 and TRBJ2-2 gives the full variable domain: DVKVTQSSRYLVKRTGEKVFLECVQDMDHENMFWYRQDPGLGLRLIYFSYDVKMKEKGDIPEGYSVSREKKERFSLILESASTNQTSMYLCASSDPPGPRPHTGELFFGEGSRLTVL.

This chain uses TRBV2 with TRBJ2-1, with D perhaps TRBD2 (6 bases). Germline CDR1 SNHLY, CDR2 FYNNEI. Trimming removed 6 bases from V and 7 bases from J, with 7 bases in between. The CDR3 is 11 residues long. The CDR3 DNA reads TGTGCCAGCAGGGAGGGTAATGAGCAGTTCTTC. It codes for CASREGNEQFF.

This clonotype has at least ten counts. The CDR3 nucleotides read TGTGCCAGCAGTGAATGGGCGGGAAGGTACGAGCAGTACTTC. This encodes CASSEWAGRYEQYF. The V and J genes are TRBV2 and TRBJ2-7; perhaps TRBD2 as D (6 bases). The V and J ends lost 2 bases and 4 bases respectively, with 12 bases between them. Germline-derived CDR1 and CDR2 are SNHLY and FYNNEI. CDR3 length: 14 residues.

Comments on this clonotype: Given the absence of the conserved phenylalanine or tryptophan at the CDR3 end, a read error is likely. V usage is TRBV24-1 and J usage is TRBJ2-1; no clear D. Germline V gene lookup returns CDR1 KGHDR and CDR2 SFDVKD. The CDR3 spans 17 residues. The CDR3 protein is CATSPRAQYGIYSEQFS. In nucleotides, the CDR3 is TGTGCCACCAGCCCCCGGGCCCAGTACGGCATCTACAGTGAGCAGTTCTCC.

Remarks on this clonotype: A much larger clonotype is one base distant, so this may be a read error. J is TRBJ2-5 and V is TRBV14; 9 positions match TRBD2. CDR3 length: 17 amino acids. The ends lost 2 bases at V and 2 bases at J; junction bases unmatched: 9. Per germline, CDR1 SGHDN and CDR2 FVKESK. Here the CDR3 reads CASSQLYLAGFQETQYF. The CDR3 region has the DNA TGTGCCAGCAGCCAACTCTATCTAGCGGGATTTCAAGAGACCCAGTACTTC.

This clonotype has at least ten counts. The rearrangement uses TRBV20-1 and TRBJ2-1; 8 bases map to TRBD2. Germline V gene lookup returns CDR1 DFQATT and CDR2 SNEGSKA (reference sequence). CDR3 length equals 15 residues. V trimming: 1 base; J trimming: 4 bases; junction bases outside the gene matches: 6. CDR3 sequence (DNA): TGCAGTGCTAGAGGGAGCGGGAGTGTGTACAATGAGCAGTTCTTC. Amino acids: CSARGSGSVYNEQFF.

Regarding this clonotype: This may come from a read error, since a much larger clone is one base off. V is TRBV29-1 and J is TRBJ2-7; D may be TRBD1 (6 bases). With the DNA end fitting TRBJ2-1 better, the J assignment may be wrong. Germline values: CDR1 SQVTM, CDR2 ANQGSEA. The CDR3 spans 13 residues. CDR3 loop: CSVIHRDKYEQFF. CDR3 DNA sequence: TGCAGCGTTATCCACCGGGACAAATACGAGCAGTTCTTC.

This clonotype was observed at least ten times. The V gene is TRBV6-2 or TRBV6-3, the J gene TRBJ2-1; the D gene is possibly TRBD2 (6 bases). This CDR3 comprises 18 residues. Trimming shortened V by 1 base and J by 1 base, and 17 bases separated the two germline ends. Germline V lookup: CDR1 MNHEY, CDR2 SVGEGT. CDR3 coding DNA: TGTGCCAGCAGTTACTTAGCGCGGGGCGTCGGTTCCTACAATGAGCAGTTCTTC. Translation gives CASSYLARGVGSYNEQFF.